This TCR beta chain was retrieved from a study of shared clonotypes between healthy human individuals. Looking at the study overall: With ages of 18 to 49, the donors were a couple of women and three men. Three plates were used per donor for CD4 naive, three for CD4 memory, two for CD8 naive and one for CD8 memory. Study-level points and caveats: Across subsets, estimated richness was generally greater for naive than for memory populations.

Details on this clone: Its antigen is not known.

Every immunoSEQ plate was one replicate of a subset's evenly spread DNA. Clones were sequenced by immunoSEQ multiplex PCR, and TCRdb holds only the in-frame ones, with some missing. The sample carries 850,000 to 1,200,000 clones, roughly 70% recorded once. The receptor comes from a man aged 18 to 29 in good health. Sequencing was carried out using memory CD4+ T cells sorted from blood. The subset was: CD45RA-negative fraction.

CDR3 sequence: CATSRGTQNYEQYF. CDR3 sequence (DNA): TGTGCCACCAGCAGAGGGACACAAAACTACGAGCAGTACTTC. The chain couples TRBV15 to TRBJ2-7; maybe TRBD1 (5 bases). Looked up from germline, CDR1 is LNHNV and CDR2 is YYDKDF (reference sequence). This CDR3 is 14 amino acids long. Between the trimmed V and J ends, which lost 1 base and 3 bases, there was a span of 10 bases.